The 12 T cell receptor beta chains listed next were all sequenced from one sample in a study of cytomegalovirus exposure and HLA in healthy donors. Primers included in the PCR were 60 Vbeta and 13 Jbeta primers. TCRdb's table, derived via immunoSEQ multiplex PCR, lists solely in-frame clones and lacks some. The table shows some 180,000 clones, with about 80% occurring only once. Sequenced sample: PBMCs. These receptors were obtained from a young man in good health and CMV-seronegative.

The chain couples TRBV11-2 to TRBJ2-3; perhaps TRBD2 as D (7 bases). Looked up from germline, CDR1 is SGHAT and CDR2 is FQNNGV. The CDR3 is made up of 15 amino acids. V was shortened by 5 bases and J by 6 bases, with 18 bases between the two germline ends. CDR3 DNA: TGTGCCAGCAGCCCCCGGGGGGCATCGACTGATACGCAGTATTTT. Encoded protein: CASSPRGASTDTQYF.

This clone has a single count. The chain uses TRBV11-3 and TRBJ1-1; D is ambiguous. The V and J ends lost 1 base and 1 base respectively, with 7 bases between them. Germline values: CDR1 SGHNT, CDR2 YENEEA. This CDR3 is built from 14 residues. The CDR3 is CASSLGLSNTEAFF. In nucleotides, the CDR3 is TGTGCCAGCAGCTTAGGACTTTCGAACACTGAAGCTTTCTTT.

This clone showed up just a few times. The chain combines TRBV14 with TRBJ1-2; 12 positions agree with TRBD1. The CDR3 is 14 residues long. The germline V gene has CDR1 SGHDN and CDR2 FVKESK. J was trimmed by 7 bases and V by 4 bases; bases with no gene match: 4. Here the CDR3 DNA reads TGTGCCAGCAGCCGGGGACAGGGGGCCGGTGGCTACACCTTC. Translating it yields CASSRGQGAGGYTF.

This chain connects TRBV11-3 to TRBJ2-7; TRBD2 matches 8 bases. Germline V gene lookup returns CDR1 SGHNT and CDR2 YENEEA. After removal of 4 bases from V and 5 bases from J, the junction contained 16 bases not matched to a gene. The CDR3 extends over 17 amino acids. The CDR3 nucleotides are TGTGCCAGCAGCTCCCGGGGGGGTGGAGCGGGAGACCACGAGCAGTACTTC. Its protein is CASSSRGGGAGDHEQYF.

The chain uses TRBV4-3 and TRBJ2-3; 14 bases match TRBD2. The germline V gene has CDR1 LGHNA and CDR2 YSLEER. The V segment lost 4 bases and the J segment 1 base; nucleotides outside the gene matches: 1. The CDR3 contains 16 residues. The CDR3 DNA reads as TGCGCCAGCAGCCTGACTAGCGGGGGGGGCACAGATACGCAGTATTTT. As protein: CASSLTSGGGTDTQYF.

J is TRBJ1-4 and V is TRBV2, with no clear D. The V end was cut by 5 bases, the J end by 0 bases, with 10 bases between. The germline gives CDR1 SNHLY, CDR2 FYNNEI. This CDR3 is 15 amino acids long. The CDR3 here is CASSLTRSTNEKLFF. The DNA for the CDR3 is TGTGCCAGCAGTCTTACACGATCAACTAATGAAAAACTGTTTTTT.

Only one count was recorded for this clone. The rearrangement links TRBV6-5 to TRBJ2-7, with TRBD1 identical over 7 bases. V lost 7 bases and J lost 2; bases outside the gene matches: 8. CDR1 and CDR2 from the germline V gene are MNHEY and SVGAGI. This CDR3 contains 14 residues. The CDR3 sequence is CASKPTGNPYEQYF. CDR3 DNA: TGTGCCAGCAAGCCGACAGGGAACCCCTACGAGCAGTACTTC.

The chain uses TRBV7-6 and TRBJ2-1; a weak D match, TRBD1 (6 bases). The CDR3 contains 15 residues. V was shortened by 5 bases and J by 7 bases, with 18 bases between the two germline ends. Germline V CDR1 and CDR2: SGHVS, FNYEAQ. CDR3 DNA: TGTGCCAGCAGCCGAGGTACACACAGGGAGAATGAGCAGTTCTTC. Amino acid sequence: CASSRGTHRENEQFF.

This clone was observed a single time. The rearrangement links TRBV19 to TRBJ1-3; the D gene is possibly TRBD1 (6 bases). Trimming took off 4 bases at V and 2 bases at J, with 18 bases between the two ends. The length of the CDR3 is 17 residues. Germline loops: CDR1 LNHDA, CDR2 SQIVND (reference sequence). In nucleotides, the CDR3 is TGTGCCAGTAGTAAAGAGGGTTCCGGGACACCTGGAAACACCATATATTTT. Protein: CASSKEGSGTPGNTIYF.

V and J are TRBV5-6 and TRBJ2-1; 7 nucleotides line up with TRBD2. The junction had 7 bases not matched to a gene; V was cut back by 4 bases and J by 9 bases. Germline V gene lookup returns CDR1 SGHDT and CDR2 YYEEEE. CDR3 length: 13 residues. CDR3 bases: TGTGCCAGCAGCCGGATTGGGGGGGGTGAGCAGTTCTTC. Translation gives CASSRIGGGEQFF.

The chain combines TRBV5-1 with TRBJ1-1, with 12 bases aligning to TRBD1. Trimming at V came to 0 bases and at J to 5 bases, leaving 11 bases not matched to a gene. Germline V CDR1 and CDR2: SGHRS, YFSETQ. This CDR3 has 18 residues. CDR3 nucleotides: TGCGCCAGCAGCTTGGTGGCCGGGACAGGGGGCCGGGAGACTGAAGCTTTCTTT. Translation: CASSLVAGTGGRETEAFF.

V gene TRBV30 combines with J gene TRBJ2-7; TRBD1 matches at 7 bases. CDR3 length equals 13 residues. The ends lost 3 bases at V and 5 bases at J; junction bases unmatched: 7. Germline V gene sequence: CDR1 GTSNPN, CDR2 SVGIG (reference sequence). CDR3 DNA sequence: TGTGCCTGGAGGTTGACAGGGCACCACGAGCAGTACTTC. Protein product: CAWRLTGHHEQYF. The full variable domain, with the rest looked up from reference TRBV30 and TRBJ2-7, is SQTIHQWPATLVQPVGSPLSLECTVEGTSNPNLYWYRQAAGRGLQLLFYSVGIGQISSEVPQNLSASRPQDRQFILSSKKLLLSDSGFYLCAWRLTGHHEQYFGPGTRLTVT.